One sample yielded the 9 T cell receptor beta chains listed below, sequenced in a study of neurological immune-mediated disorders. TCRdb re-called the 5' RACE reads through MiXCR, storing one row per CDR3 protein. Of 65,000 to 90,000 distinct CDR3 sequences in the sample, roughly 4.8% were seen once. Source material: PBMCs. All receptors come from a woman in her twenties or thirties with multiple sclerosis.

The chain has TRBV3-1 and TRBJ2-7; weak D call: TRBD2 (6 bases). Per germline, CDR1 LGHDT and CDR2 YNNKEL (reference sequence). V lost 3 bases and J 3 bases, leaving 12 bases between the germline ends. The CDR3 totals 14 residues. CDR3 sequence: CASSQFGGSYEQYF. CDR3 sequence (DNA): TGTGCCAGCAGCCAGTTCGGGGGTAGCTACGAGCAGTACTTC.

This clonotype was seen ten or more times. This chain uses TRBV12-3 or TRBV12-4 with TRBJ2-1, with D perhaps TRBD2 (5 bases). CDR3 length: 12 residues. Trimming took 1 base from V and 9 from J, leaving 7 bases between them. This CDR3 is CASSLVAGEQFF. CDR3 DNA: TGTGCCAGCAGTTTAGTGGCGGGTGAGCAGTTCTTC.

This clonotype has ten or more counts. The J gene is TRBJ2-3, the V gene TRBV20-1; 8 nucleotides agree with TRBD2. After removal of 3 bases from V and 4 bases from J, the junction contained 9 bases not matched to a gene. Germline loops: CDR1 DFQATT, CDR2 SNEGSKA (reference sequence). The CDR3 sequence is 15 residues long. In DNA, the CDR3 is TGCAGTGCTAGCGCCCCTCCGGGGGGGGCAGATACGCAGTATTTT. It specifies CSASAPPGGADTQYF.

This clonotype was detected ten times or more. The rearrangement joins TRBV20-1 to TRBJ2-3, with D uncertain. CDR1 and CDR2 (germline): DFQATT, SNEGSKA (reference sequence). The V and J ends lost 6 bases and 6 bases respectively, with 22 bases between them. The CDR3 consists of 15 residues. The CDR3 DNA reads TGCAGTGCCCCAGCGCCTAGTGTGGGATCCGATACGCAGTATTTT. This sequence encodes CSAPAPSVGSDTQYF.

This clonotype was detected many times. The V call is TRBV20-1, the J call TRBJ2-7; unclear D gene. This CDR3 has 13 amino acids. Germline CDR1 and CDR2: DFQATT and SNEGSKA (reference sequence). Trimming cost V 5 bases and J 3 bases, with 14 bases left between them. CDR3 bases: TGCAGTGCTGTGACATTGTCGGTCTACGAGCAGTACTTC. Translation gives CSAVTLSVYEQYF.

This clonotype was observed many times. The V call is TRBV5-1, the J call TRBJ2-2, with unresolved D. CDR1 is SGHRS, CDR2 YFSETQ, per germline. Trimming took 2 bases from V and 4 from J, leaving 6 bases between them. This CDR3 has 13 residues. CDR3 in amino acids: CASSFTGTGELFF. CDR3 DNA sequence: TGCGCCAGCAGCTTTACCGGCACCGGGGAGCTGTTTTTT.

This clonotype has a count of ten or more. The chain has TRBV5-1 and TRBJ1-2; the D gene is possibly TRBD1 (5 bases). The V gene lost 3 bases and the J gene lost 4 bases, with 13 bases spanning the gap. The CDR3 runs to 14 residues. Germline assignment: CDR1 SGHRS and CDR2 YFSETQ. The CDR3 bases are TGCGCCAGCAGCTCCAGTACAGGACCCTATGGCTACACCTTC. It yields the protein CASSSSTGPYGYTF.

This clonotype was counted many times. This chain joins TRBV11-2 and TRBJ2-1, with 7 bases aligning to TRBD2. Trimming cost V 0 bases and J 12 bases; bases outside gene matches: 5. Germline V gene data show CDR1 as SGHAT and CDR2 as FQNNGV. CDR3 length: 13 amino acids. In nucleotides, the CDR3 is TGTGCCAGCAGCTTAGATCCCGGCGGGGGGCAGTTCTTC. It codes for CASSLDPGGGQFF.

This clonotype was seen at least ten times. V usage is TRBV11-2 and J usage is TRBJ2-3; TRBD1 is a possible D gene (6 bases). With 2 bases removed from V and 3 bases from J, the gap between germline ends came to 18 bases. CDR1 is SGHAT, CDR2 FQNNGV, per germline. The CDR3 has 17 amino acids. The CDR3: CASSLSQGIVVTDTQYF. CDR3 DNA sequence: TGTGCCAGCAGCTTATCACAGGGCATTGTGGTAACAGATACGCAGTATTTT.